Below are 24 T cell receptor beta chains sequenced from a single sample in a study of Ad26.COV2.S vaccination and SARS-CoV-2 variants. The treatment: about 20 received Ad26.COV2.S at low or high dose, single or two shots; 5 received placebo; per-sample allocation not given. Specimen acquisition occurred on day 63 following the initial vaccine or placebo injection. Libraries were prepared by immunoSEQ multiplex PCR; TCRdb keeps only in-frame clonotypes and omits some of them. Of 430,000 or so clones listed, 80% to 95% are singletons. Sequences were derived from peripheral blood, sampled in a trial of Ad26.COV2.S vaccine versus placebo. The source is a person between 18 and 59 years old who received the Ad26.COV2.S COVID-19 vaccine or a placebo.

Only a few counts were recorded for this clone. CDR3 coding DNA: TGCGCCAGCAGCCAAACGGTGGACAGGAGCTCCTATAATTCACCCCTCCACTTT. Protein product: CASSQTVDRSSYNSPLHF. The J gene is TRBJ1-6, the V gene TRBV4-1, with 7 positions matching TRBD1. CDR1 is MGHRA, CDR2 YSYEKL, per germline. V lost 2 bases and J lost 0; bases outside the gene matches: 7. The CDR3 is 18 residues long.

This chain connects TRBV19 to TRBJ1-5; 7 bases line up with TRBD1. The CDR3 totals 13 residues. CDR1 LNHDA and CDR2 SQIVND come from the germline V gene (reference sequence). J gave up 5 bases and V 6 bases, and 4 bases lay outside the gene matches. DNA for the CDR3: TGTGCCAGTAGGGACGGACAGGATCAGCCCCAGCATTTT. Translated, it gives CASRDGQDQPQHF. Based on the CDR3 plus reference TRBV19 and TRBJ1-5, the full variable domain is DGGITQSPKYLFRKEGQNVTLSCEQNLNHDAMYWYRQDPGQGLRLIYYSQIVNDFQKGDIAEGYSVSREKKESFPLTVTSAQKNPTAFYLCASRDGQDQPQHFGDGTRLSIL.

Here the CDR3 DNA reads TGTGCCAGCGGGGCCAGTGGGGAGAGAGAGCAGTTCTTC. Protein: CASGASGEREQFF. The J gene is TRBJ2-1, the V gene TRBV9, with D perhaps assigned TRBD1 or TRBD2 (5 bases each). Germline CDR1 SGDLS, CDR2 YYNGEE. This CDR3 comprises 13 residues. Trimming removed 7 bases from V and 10 bases from J, with 18 bases in between.

This clone was found once. The chain couples TRBV18 to TRBJ2-5, with no clear D. V lost 0 bases and J 2 bases, leaving 7 bases between the germline ends. Germline-derived CDR1 and CDR2 are KGHSH and LQKENI. This CDR3 has 14 amino acids. The CDR3 reads CASSPPSGQETQYF. The CDR3 DNA reads as TGTGCCAGCTCACCACCGTCAGGACAAGAGACCCAGTACTTC.

The rearrangement links TRBV4-3 to TRBJ2-6; D gene uncertain. Per germline, CDR1 LGHNA and CDR2 YSLEER. V gave up 4 bases and J gave up 0 bases, with 7 bases separating them. The CDR3 sequence is 15 residues long. CDR3 protein: CASSLGISGANVLTF. Here the CDR3 DNA reads TGCGCCAGCAGCCTAGGGATCTCTGGGGCCAACGTCCTGACTTTC.

The rearrangement uses TRBV28 and TRBJ2-5, with 7 bases aligning to TRBD2. V shed 6 bases, J shed 3 bases, and the junction held 10 bases outside the gene matches. The CDR3 is 15 amino acids. The germline V gene has CDR1 MDHEN and CDR2 SYDVKM. This CDR3 reads CASRPLAENEETQYF. The CDR3 bases are TGTGCCAGCAGACCTCTAGCGGAAAACGAAGAGACCCAGTACTTC.

The chain is built from TRBV19 and TRBJ2-3; possibly TRBD2 for D (5 bases). Germline V gives CDR1 LNHDA, CDR2 SQIVND (reference sequence). The length of the CDR3 is 15 residues. V was clipped by 6 bases and J by 0 bases, with 13 bases between them. In DNA form, the CDR3 reads TGTGCCAGTAGGCATCTAGCAGCAAGCACAGATACGCAGTATTTT. Its protein product is CASRHLAASTDTQYF.

This chain links TRBV3-1 (or the pseudogene TRBV3-2) with TRBJ1-1, with D possibly being TRBD1 (6 bases). CDR1 is LGHDT, CDR2 YNNKEL, per germline (reference sequence). The CDR3 is 20 residues long. Trimming took off 0 bases at V and 0 bases at J, with 23 bases between the two ends. CDR3 region: CASSQDQGPIRWDLNTEAFF. For the CDR3, the DNA is TGTGCCAGCAGCCAAGATCAGGGGCCGATAAGATGGGATCTGAACACTGAAGCTTTCTTT.

This clone is a singleton in its sample. J is TRBJ1-5 and V is TRBV10-3; D remains ambiguous. Trimming took 3 bases from V and 0 from J, leaving 6 bases between them. From germline, CDR1 is ENHRY and CDR2 SYGVKD. The CDR3 is made up of 14 amino acids. The CDR3 bases are TGTGCCATCAGTGACCCGAATAGCAATCAGCCCCAGCATTTT. Amino acids: CAISDPNSNQPQHF.

The chain joins TRBV2 to TRBJ2-7; the D gene is possibly TRBD2 (6 bases). V was clipped by 1 base and J by 4 bases, with 11 bases between them. From germline, CDR1 is SNHLY and CDR2 FYNNEI. CDR3 length: 14 residues. The CDR3 spells CASSEEVREYEQYF. The CDR3 nucleotides read TGTGCCAGCAGTGAAGAAGTGCGGGAATACGAGCAGTACTTC.

This CDR3 reads CASSAWADQPQHF. The CDR3 region has the DNA TGTGCCAGCAGTGCTTGGGCGGACCAGCCCCAGCATTTT. This chain joins TRBV5-8 and TRBJ1-5; D is unresolved. V was trimmed by 5 bases and J by 7 bases, leaving 13 bases between them. Per the germline V gene, CDR1 is SGHTS and CDR2 is YDEGEE. This CDR3 comprises 13 residues.

This clone was found once. The gene calls are TRBV5-1 and TRBJ2-3; 7 bases align to TRBD1. The J segment lost 2 bases and the V segment lost 0 bases, leaving 6 bases of the junction unmatched. The length of the CDR3 is 16 residues. Germline V gene data show CDR1 as SGHRS and CDR2 as YFSETQ. The CDR3 loop is CASSLVGQRSTDTQYF. CDR3 coding DNA: TGCGCCAGCAGCTTGGTGGGACAGAGATCCACAGATACGCAGTATTTT.

The CDR3 nucleotides are TGTGCCAGCAGCCGACAGGGGGGAAACTATGGCTACACCTTC. Its protein product is CASSRQGGNYGYTF. The rearrangement links TRBV2 to TRBJ1-2, with 9 bases identical to TRBD1. This CDR3 spans 14 amino acids. Germline CDR1 and CDR2: SNHLY and FYNNEI. The V gene end was trimmed by 6 bases and the J gene end by 2 bases; junction bases not matched to a gene: 4.

This chain links TRBV6-5 with TRBJ2-2; TRBD1 is a possible D gene (5 bases). The CDR3 has 13 residues. V lost 2 bases and J 6 bases, leaving 7 bases between the germline ends. Per germline, CDR1 MNHEY and CDR2 SVGAGI. The CDR3 bases are TGTGCCAGCAGTTACACAGGCTCCGGGGAGCTGTTTTTT. This gives the protein CASSYTGSGELFF.

The V call is TRBV18, the J call TRBJ2-5, with 10 positions matching TRBD2. J gave up 4 bases and V 3 bases, and 11 bases lay outside the gene matches. Per germline, CDR1 KGHSH and CDR2 LQKENI. The CDR3 totals 17 residues. CDR3 coding DNA: TGTGCCAGCTCACCCGCTAGCGGGAGAGGGGGTCGAGAGACCCAGTACTTC. This sequence encodes CASSPASGRGGRETQYF.

This chain joins TRBV5-1 and TRBJ2-3; the match to TRBD2 covers 10 bases. The CDR3 spans 18 residues. Germline V lookup: CDR1 SGHRS, CDR2 YFSETQ. Trimming cost V 0 bases and J 1 base; bases outside gene matches: 8. The CDR3 protein is CASSLVGPTSGGTDTQYF. The DNA of the CDR3 is TGCGCCAGCAGCTTGGTAGGGCCTACTAGCGGGGGCACAGATACGCAGTATTTT.

The chain combines TRBV24-1 with TRBJ2-5; TRBD2 is a possible D gene (7 bases). CDR3 length equals 16 residues. The V end was cut by 4 bases, the J end by 2 bases, with 16 bases between. Germline V lookup: CDR1 KGHDR, CDR2 SFDVKD. CDR3 nucleotides: TGTGCCACCAGTGAACCTGAGGGGGGGGTACAAGAGACCCAGTACTTC. Residues: CATSEPEGGVQETQYF.

Only one count was recorded for this clone. This chain joins TRBV29-1 and TRBJ1-1, with 9 bases identical to TRBD1. Losses at the gene ends were 4 bases for V and 0 bases for J; bases not matched to a gene: 3. CDR1 and CDR2 from the germline V gene are SQVTM and ANQGSEA. The CDR3 has 14 residues. CDR3: CSVVRQGVNTEAFF. CDR3 sequence (DNA): TGCAGCGTTGTCCGACAGGGGGTGAACACTGAAGCTTTCTTT.

CDR3 sequence: CASSESGGIYQPQHF. The CDR3 nucleotides read TGTGCCAGCAGTGAATCCGGTGGAATATATCAGCCCCAGCATTTT. This sequence joins TRBV6-1 and TRBJ1-5; D not resolved. The V end was cut by 2 bases, the J end by 5 bases, with 13 bases between. The CDR3 length is 15 residues. From germline, CDR1 is MNHNS and CDR2 SASEGT.

This sequence joins TRBV6-5 and TRBJ1-5; 10 nucleotides line up with TRBD1. V gave up 8 bases and J gave up 2 bases; unmatched junction bases: 6. This CDR3 comprises 15 residues. Per the germline V gene, CDR1 is MNHEY and CDR2 is SVGAGI. DNA of the CDR3: TGTGCCAGCTCCCGGACAGGGGGAGGCAATCAGCCCCAGCATTTT. Translating gives CASSRTGGGNQPQHF.

The chain has TRBV27 and TRBJ1-6; D unclear. The CDR3 has 15 residues. V lost 2 bases and J 7 bases, leaving 12 bases between the germline ends. CDR1 and CDR2 from the germline V gene are MNHEY and SMNVEV (reference sequence). The CDR3 reads CASSLQGFANSPLHF. In nucleotides, the CDR3 is TGTGCCAGCAGTTTACAAGGGTTCGCGAATTCACCCCTCCACTTT.

V gene TRBV5-1 combines with J gene TRBJ2-1; TRBD1 matches 11 bases. Germline-derived CDR1 and CDR2 are SGHRS and YFSETQ. CDR3 length: 15 amino acids. V shed 4 bases, J shed 8 bases, and the junction held 8 bases outside the gene matches. The CDR3 DNA is TGCGCCAGCAGCATAGGACAGGGGGCTGGTGATGAGCAGTTCTTC. Residues: CASSIGQGAGDEQFF.

The chain employs TRBV4-2 and TRBJ2-3, with D unclear. The germline V and J ends were trimmed by 0 bases and 0 bases, with 13 bases remaining between them. The germline V gene has CDR1 LGHNA and CDR2 YNFKEQ. The CDR3 is 17 residues long. DNA of the CDR3: TGTGCCAGCAGCCAAGATGGTCTAGATAGGAGCACAGATACGCAGTATTTT. Its protein product is CASSQDGLDRSTDTQYF.

J is TRBJ2-3 and V is TRBV18; 9 bases fit TRBD2. From germline, CDR1 is KGHSH and CDR2 LQKENI. J gave up 5 bases and V 3 bases, and 6 bases lay outside the gene matches. The CDR3 sequence is 15 residues long. CDR3 coding DNA: TGTGCCAGCTCACCCTCTAGCGGGGACCTAGATACGCAGTATTTT. Translating it yields CASSPSSGDLDTQYF.